This TCR beta chain comes out of a study of response to subunit inactivated influenza vaccine. The CDR3 is 16 residues long. Germline-derived CDR1 and CDR2 are SGHTA and FQGNSA. J gave up 2 bases and V 4 bases, and 5 bases lay outside the gene matches. In this sample, this clonotype turned up a few times. What it recognizes is unknown. TCRdb itself ran the RT-PCR reads through MiXCR, one entry per CDR3 protein. Of about 650,000 distinct CDR3 sequences listed, around 16% are singletons. Study-level results: Seasonal influenza vaccination, on each occasion, was suggested by the authors to recruit few new T cells.

The V call is TRBV7-2, the J call TRBJ2-1; 10 bases agree with TRBD2. The specimen comprised PBMCs from blood, sampled less than 13 days after vaccination. The origin of this receptor is a man between 50 and 59 years old who received an inactivated influenza vaccine. The CDR3 is CASSYSGTSAYNEQFF. The CDR3 nucleotides are TGTGCCAGCAGCTATTCCGGGACTAGCGCCTACAATGAGCAGTTCTTC.